Listed here are 26 T cell receptor beta chains from one sample, sequenced in a study of blood T cell repertoires in COVID-19. The repertoire was sequenced with immunoSEQ multiplex PCR; TCRdb's copy has only in-frame clones and lacks some. The sample records about 200,000 clones, just over 85% being singletons. The sample taken for sequencing was PBMCs or T cells enriched from blood (not recorded which). These receptors originate from a woman aged 40 to 50 with acute COVID-19.

The DNA of the CDR3 is TGTGCCTGGAGTGTAGCGGGAGGGGGTGAGCAGTTCTTC. It specifies CAWSVAGGGEQFF. The chain recombines TRBV30 with TRBJ2-1, with 10 bases that match TRBD2. V shed 0 bases and J 9 bases; nucleotides not matched to a gene: 2. The CDR3 extends over 13 amino acids. The germline CDR1 and CDR2 sequences are GTSNPN and SVGIG (reference sequence).

Points on this clone: The same CDR3 is also encoded by other DNA sequences in this sample. The chain employs TRBV30 and TRBJ1-5; D ambiguous. The germline V gene has CDR1 GTSNPN and CDR2 SVGIG (reference sequence). The length of the CDR3 is 13 residues. The V and J ends lost 2 bases and 2 bases respectively, with 7 bases between them. The CDR3 reads CAWSLRGNQPQHF. CDR3 bases: TGTGCCTGGAGTTTGAGGGGCAATCAGCCCCAGCATTTT.

The rearrangement uses TRBV28 and TRBJ2-7; D not resolved. The V end was cut by 3 bases, the J end by 2 bases, with 14 bases between. Per germline, CDR1 MDHEN and CDR2 SYDVKM. This CDR3 comprises 15 residues. The CDR3 coding sequence is TGTGCCAGCAGTTTTACCAATACCGGTACCTACGAGCAGTACTTC. It specifies CASSFTNTGTYEQYF. Combining the CDR3 with reference TRBV28 and TRBJ2-7 gives the whole variable domain DVKVTQSSRYLVKRTGEKVFLECVQDMDHENMFWYRQDPGLGLRLIYFSYDVKMKEKGDIPEGYSVSREKKERFSLILESASTNQTSMYLCASSFTNTGTYEQYFGPGTRLTVT.

This clone appeared once. The chain carries TRBV21-1 and TRBJ1-5. TRBV21-1 is a pseudogene segment. This CDR3 is built from 19 residues. The DNA for the CDR3 is TGTGCCAGCAGCAAGGAGAGACGGAGGGTCGATTATAGCAATCAGCCCCAGCATTTT. Amino acid sequence: CASSKERRRVDYSNQPQHF.

V and J are TRBV19 and TRBJ1-2; TRBD1 aligns across 9 bases. Germline V CDR1 and CDR2: LNHDA, SQIVND (reference sequence). J was trimmed by 6 bases and V by 7 bases; bases with no gene match: 15. The CDR3 sequence is 16 residues long. This CDR3 is CASIPSSGTGSDGYTF. CDR3 DNA sequence: TGTGCCAGTATCCCTTCCTCCGGGACAGGGAGCGATGGCTACACCTTC.

This chain links TRBV6-2 or TRBV6-3 with TRBJ2-2, with 11 bases lining up with TRBD1. V lost 4 bases and J lost 2; bases outside the gene matches: 3. Germline CDR1 MNHEY, CDR2 SVGEGT. The CDR3 contains 16 residues. CDR3 nucleotides: TGTGCCAGCAGTTCGGGACAGGGGGTCAACACCGGGGAGCTGTTTTTT. Protein: CASSSGQGVNTGELFF.

This clone was recorded only once. A read error may produce the germline difference seen at one junction end. The V and J genes are TRBV18 and TRBJ2-2; the D is unclear. The CDR3 contains 16 residues. Germline loops: CDR1 KGHSH, CDR2 LQKENI. CDR3 sequence reads: CASSAPTGSNTGELFF. The CDR3 DNA follows: TGTGCCAGCTCAGCACCGACCGGGTCGAACACCGGGGAGCTGTTTTTT.

V gene TRBV19 combines with J gene TRBJ1-5; 9 bases are a match to TRBD1. V trimming: 6 bases; J trimming: 0 bases; junction bases outside the gene matches: 12. CDR1 LNHDA and CDR2 SQIVND come from the germline V gene (reference sequence). The CDR3 runs 18 residues. The CDR3 DNA reads TGTGCCAGTAGAGAGTACGGGACAGGGCTCTTTAGCAATCAGCCCCAGCATTTT. Protein product: CASREYGTGLFSNQPQHF. Variable domain in full (rest from reference TRBV19 and TRBJ1-5): DGGITQSPKYLFRKEGQNVTLSCEQNLNHDAMYWYRQDPGQGLRLIYYSQIVNDFQKGDIAEGYSVSREKKESFPLTVTSAQKNPTAFYLCASREYGTGLFSNQPQHFGDGTRLSIL.

The chain carries TRBV28 and TRBJ1-6; 10 nucleotides line up with TRBD1. Losses at the gene ends were 3 bases for V and 7 bases for J; bases not matched to a gene: 3. The CDR3 loop spans 15 amino acids. CDR1 and CDR2 from the germline V gene are MDHEN and SYDVKM. In DNA, the CDR3 is TGTGCCAGCAGTTTGACAGGGGGCAGAAATTCACCCCTCCACTTT. It encodes CASSLTGGRNSPLHF.

V usage is TRBV24-1 and J usage is TRBJ2-3; 8 positions match TRBD1. This CDR3 contains 13 residues. Germline CDR1 reads KGHDR; CDR2 reads SFDVKD. Losses at the gene ends were 9 bases for V and 5 bases for J; bases not matched to a gene: 6. In DNA form, the CDR3 reads TGTGCCACCCGGACGACAGGGGAAGATACGCAGTATTTT. Translated, it gives CATRTTGEDTQYF.

J is TRBJ1-5 and V is TRBV15; D unclear. Germline loops: CDR1 LNHNV, CDR2 YYDKDF (reference sequence). This CDR3 is built from 14 residues. The ends were cut back, 5 bases at V and 0 bases at J, with 8 bases in the middle. This chain's CDR3 is CATSSQYSNQPQHF. For the CDR3, the DNA is TGTGCCACCAGCTCACAGTATAGCAATCAGCCCCAGCATTTT.

The CDR3 spells CASSLGTGNSGELFF. The CDR3, as DNA: TGTGCCAGCAGCTTGGGGACTGGCAACTCCGGGGAGCTGTTTTTT. This chain uses TRBV5-4 with TRBJ2-2, with D possibly TRBD2 on 5 matching bases. The CDR3 spans 15 residues. Germline V gene sequence: CDR1 SGHNT, CDR2 YYREEE (reference sequence). V lost 0 bases, J lost 6 bases, and 12 bases lay in between.

The chain links TRBV21-1 to TRBJ2-1; the listed D gene, TRBD2, was not tested against the DNA. TRBV21-1 is noted as a pseudogene. The CDR3 has 18 amino acids. The CDR3 coding sequence is TGTGCCAGCAGCAGAGGGACTGTGAGGGAGATCTTCTACAATGAGCAGTTCTTC. As protein: CASSRGTVREIFYNEQFF.

V gene TRBV2 combines with J gene TRBJ1-5; 7 nucleotides match TRBD1. This CDR3 is 14 amino acids long. Germline V gives CDR1 SNHLY, CDR2 FYNNEI. The V and J ends lost 7 bases and 7 bases, in that order; junction bases with no gene match: 10. The CDR3 DNA follows: TGTGCCAGCATGTTGGAACAGGGGAGGCAGCCCCAGCATTTT. Its translation is CASMLEQGRQPQHF.

This chain links TRBV4-1 with TRBJ2-7; the match to TRBD2 covers 14 bases. CDR3 length equals 19 residues. With V trimmed by 1 base and J by 7 bases, 15 bases remained unmatched. Germline V gene sequence: CDR1 MGHRA, CDR2 YSYEKL. The CDR3, as DNA: TGCGCCAGCAGCCAAGCGCAGGTCCCGACTAGCGGGAGGGCGGGGGAGCAGTACTTC. Translation: CASSQAQVPTSGRAGEQYF.

The J gene is TRBJ2-7, the V gene TRBV19; 9 bases align to TRBD2. The CDR3 runs to 15 residues. V was pared by 3 bases and J by 3 bases, with 6 bases of the junction left unmatched. Germline V gene lookup returns CDR1 LNHDA and CDR2 SQIVND (reference sequence). The CDR3 here is CASSIGLAGFYEQYF. CDR3 coding DNA: TGTGCCAGTAGTATTGGCCTAGCGGGGTTCTACGAGCAGTACTTC.

The chain recombines TRBV7-3 with TRBJ1-4; 7 bases fit TRBD1. Trimming cost V 1 base and J 4 bases; bases outside gene matches: 3. This CDR3 spans 15 amino acids. Germline CDR1 and CDR2: SGHTA and FQGTGA. The DNA for the CDR3 is TGTGCCAGCAGCTTAAACGCAGGGGGTAATGAAAAACTGTTTTTT. This translates into CASSLNAGGNEKLFF.

The V and J genes are TRBV30 and TRBJ1-5; D is perhaps TRBD1 (5 bases). The CDR3 extends over 14 amino acids. The germline gives CDR1 GTSNPN, CDR2 SVGIG (reference sequence). V gave up 0 bases and J gave up 6 bases, with 12 bases separating them. The CDR3 sequence: CAWSVNGGFQPQHF. In DNA form, the CDR3 reads TGTGCCTGGAGTGTCAACGGGGGGTTTCAGCCCCAGCATTTT.

V usage is TRBV18 and J usage is TRBJ2-1, with TRBD2 identical over 9 bases. V trimming: 1 base; J trimming: 14 bases; junction bases outside the gene matches: 3. CDR1 and CDR2 from the germline V gene are KGHSH and LQKENI. The CDR3 is 12 residues long. The CDR3 nucleotides read TGTGCCAGCTCACCACGGGCGGGAGGGGAGTTCTTC. This codes for CASSPRAGGEFF.

The rearrangement joins TRBV2 to TRBJ1-1, with D uncertain. V was shortened by 3 bases and J by 2 bases, with 7 bases between the two germline ends. Germline-derived CDR1 and CDR2 are SNHLY and FYNNEI. This CDR3 is 13 amino acids long. CDR3: CASSDGLNTEAFF. In DNA form, the CDR3 reads TGTGCCAGCAGTGACGGACTCAACACTGAAGCTTTCTTT.

The chain carries TRBV27 and TRBJ2-1; no definite D call. This CDR3 has 14 residues. V lost 2 bases, J lost 10 bases, and 15 bases lay in between. Germline lookup yields CDR1 MNHEY and CDR2 SMNVEV (reference sequence). The CDR3 nucleotides are TGTGCCAGCAGTTTAGCTAATTCAGCGACGGAGCAGTTCTTC. Its translation is CASSLANSATEQFF.

This CDR3 is CASSPGTGGGDTEAFF. CDR3 DNA: TGTGCCAGCAGTCCGGGGACAGGGGGCGGGGATACTGAAGCTTTCTTT. The chain carries TRBV28 and TRBJ1-1, with 12 positions matching TRBD1. Germline CDR1 MDHEN, CDR2 SYDVKM. The CDR3 extends over 16 amino acids. J lost 5 bases, V lost 5 bases, and 9 bases had no gene match.

This clone was found once. The gene calls are TRBV27 and TRBJ2-1; TRBD1 aligns across 7 bases. V lost 6 bases, J lost 7 bases, and 6 bases stayed unmatched. This CDR3 spans 13 amino acids. Per germline, CDR1 MNHEY and CDR2 SMNVEV (reference sequence). CDR3 sequence: CASRVQGKNEQFF. The CDR3 DNA follows: TGTGCCAGCAGGGTACAGGGGAAGAATGAGCAGTTCTTC.

The chain uses TRBV14 and TRBJ1-1; D gene unclear. CDR3 size: 13 residues. Per germline, CDR1 SGHDN and CDR2 FVKESK. V was clipped by 6 bases and J by 0 bases, with 8 bases between them. Here the CDR3 DNA reads TGTGCCAGCAGTCGGGGAATGAACACTGAAGCTTTCTTT. It is translated as CASSRGMNTEAFF.

V is TRBV11-3 and J is TRBJ2-7, with D perhaps TRBD2 (6 bases). The V end was cut by 5 bases, the J end by 2 bases, with 19 bases between. The CDR3 has 16 residues. The germline CDR1 and CDR2 sequences are SGHNT and YENEEA. CDR3 bases: TGTGCCAGCAGCATGATATTCGGGACTCGTACCTACGAGCAGTACTTC. Protein: CASSMIFGTRTYEQYF.

This chain uses TRBV3-1 (or the pseudogene TRBV3-2) with TRBJ1-1; unclear D gene. The CDR3 consists of 11 residues. The V and J ends lost 5 bases and 5 bases respectively, with 6 bases between them. Germline lookup yields CDR1 LGHDT and CDR2 YNNKEL (reference sequence). This chain's CDR3 is CASSWRTEAFF. The CDR3 DNA sequence: TGTGCCAGCAGCTGGCGGACTGAAGCTTTCTTT.